The 7 T cell receptor beta chains listed next were all sequenced from one sample in a study of lymphopenia after photon versus proton radiotherapy. TCRdb's copy holds only in-frame clones and misses some; the assay was immunoSEQ multiplex PCR. The table shows roughly 42,000 clones, with over 75% occurring only once. Material: peripheral blood, obtained from a patient treated with photon-based radiotherapy. These receptors came from a man aged 40-55 years with gastric cancer.

J is TRBJ2-7 and V is TRBV11-2; 10 bases are a match to TRBD1. With 4 bases clipped from V and 5 bases from J, the junction kept 5 bases outside the gene matches. CDR1 and CDR2 from the germline V gene are SGHAT and FQNNGV. CDR3 size: 14 residues. The CDR3 protein is CASSWPGQGNEQYF. CDR3 DNA: TGTGCCAGCAGCTGGCCGGGACAGGGGAACGAGCAGTACTTC. Together with reference TRBV11-2 and TRBJ2-7, the CDR3 gives the full variable domain: EAGVAQSPRYKIIEKRQSVAFWCNPISGHATLYWYQQILGQGPKLLIQFQNNGVVDDSQLPKDRFSAERLKGVDSTLKIQPAKLEDSAVYLCASSWPGQGNEQYFGPGTRLTVT.

The chain recombines TRBV2 with TRBJ1-4; perhaps TRBD1 as D (6 bases). CDR3 length: 13 amino acids. Germline V gene data show CDR1 as SNHLY and CDR2 as FYNNEI. V was trimmed by 2 bases and J by 8 bases, leaving 9 bases between them. The CDR3 loop reads CASSEQGWEKLFF. The CDR3 nucleotides read TGTGCCAGCAGTGAACAGGGGTGGGAAAAACTGTTTTTT.

This clone was picked up a small number of times. The chain couples TRBV27 to TRBJ2-3; no reliable D call. Germline CDR1 and CDR2: MNHEY and SMNVEV (reference sequence). This CDR3 comprises 14 residues. The ends were cut back, 4 bases at V and 4 bases at J, with 12 bases in the middle. In DNA form, the CDR3 reads TGTGCCAGCAGTTGGTCCTCTCCCCCAGATACGCAGTATTTT. Translated, it gives CASSWSSPPDTQYF.

The DNA of the CDR3 is TGTGCCAGCAGCTTGGGGAGCTACTCTGGAAACACCATATATTTT. This gives the protein CASSLGSYSGNTIYF. The chain carries TRBV5-6 and TRBJ1-3; D gene unclear. The germline V gene has CDR1 SGHDT and CDR2 YYEEEE. V lost 0 bases to trimming and J lost 0 bases, with 7 bases between them. CDR3 length: 15 amino acids. Complete variable domain (other parts from reference TRBV5-6 and TRBJ1-3): DAGVTQSPTHLIKTRGQQVTLRCSPKSGHDTVSWYQQALGQGPQFIFQYYEEEERQRGNFPDRFSGHQFPNYSSELNVNALLLGDSALYLCASSLGSYSGNTIYFGEGSWLTVV.

The chain links TRBV4-3 to TRBJ1-2; tentative D call: TRBD1 (5 bases). The V end lost 0 bases, the J end lost 6 bases, and 23 bases lay between the germline ends. The CDR3 is 18 amino acids. Germline loops: CDR1 LGHNA, CDR2 YSLEER. The CDR3 is CASSQEAPHRQGINGYTF. The CDR3 nucleotides read TGCGCCAGCAGCCAAGAAGCCCCCCACAGGCAGGGTATCAATGGCTACACCTTC.

This chain uses TRBV14 with TRBJ2-7, with D possibly matching TRBD1 (6 bases). Trimming took 1 base from V and 3 from J, leaving 13 bases between them. The CDR3 has 15 residues. Germline values: CDR1 SGHDN, CDR2 FVKESK. CDR3: CASSQGTVTYYEQYF. CDR3 in DNA: TGTGCCAGCAGCCAAGGGACAGTGACTTACTACGAGCAGTACTTC.

V usage is TRBV4-3 and J usage is TRBJ1-4; possibly TRBD1 for D (6 bases). There are 16 residues in the CDR3. With 0 bases removed from V and 7 bases from J, the gap between germline ends came to 15 bases. Germline V gene lookup returns CDR1 LGHNA and CDR2 YSLEER. CDR3 amino acids: CASSQDHGGRREKLFF. The CDR3 DNA reads as TGCGCCAGCAGCCAAGACCATGGGGGCAGACGTGAAAAACTGTTTTTT.